This T cell receptor (beta chain) originates from a study of cytomegalovirus exposure and HLA in healthy donors. Study-wide background: A prior study identified over 100 million unique TCR beta sequences from roughly 180 million T cells.

A multiplex PCR was run with 60 Vbeta primers and 13 Jbeta primers. Assay used: immunoSEQ multiplex PCR; TCRdb lists only in-frame clones, some missing. The data contain some 150,000 clones, roughly three quarters of them singletons. Study outcomes and limitations: Among CMV-associated TCR beta chains, most appeared HLA-restricted in a later analysis. Accurate HLA-A and HLA-B prediction from TCR beta sequences was reported for most subjects.

Nominal health characterized the donors when sampled, though unrecorded immune exposures were likely. Turning to this clone: No antigen is known for it.

The sequenced sample was PBMCs. This receptor was obtained from a man younger than 35 in good health and CMV-seropositive.

CDR3 region: CASSYQQGEVDTQYF. CDR3 DNA: TGTGCCAGCAGCTACCAACAGGGGGAGGTAGATACGCAGTATTTT. This chain connects TRBV27 to TRBJ2-3; TRBD1 matches at 8 bases. J was trimmed by 5 bases and V by 6 bases; bases with no gene match: 10. This CDR3 contains 15 residues. CDR1 and CDR2 from the germline V gene are MNHEY and SMNVEV (reference sequence).